Listed below are T cell receptor beta chains from one sample, sequenced in a study. From the 5' RACE reads, TCRdb called clonotypes with MiXCR, one entry per CDR3 protein. Here the sample spans roughly 9,400 distinct CDR3 sequences, about a sixth being singletons. Sequenced material: memory CD4+ T cells sorted from blood. These receptors originate from a female donor with breast cancer. CDR3s include the opening cysteine and the closing phenylalanine or tryptophan. The order of the fields is J gene, V gene, CDR3 length, D gene, clone size, CDR3 protein, CDR3 DNA. The D gene is left open where the match is weak. Where a row states a size, it is once, few, many or the class of an expanded clone; other rows omit it.

J gene: TRBJ2-3; V gene: TRBV20-1; CDR3 length: 14; D gene: -; clone size: many; CDR3 protein: CSASPPPFTDTQYF; CDR3 DNA: TGCAGTGCTAGTCCCCCCCCCTTCACAGATACGCAGTATTTT
J gene: TRBJ2-7; V gene: TRBV5-1; CDR3 length: 16; D gene: TRBD2; clone size: few; CDR3 protein: CASSELAGRLSYEQYF; CDR3 DNA: TGCGCCAGCAGCGAACTAGCGGGGCGCCTTTCCTACGAGCAGTACTTC
J gene: TRBJ1-5; V gene: TRBV6-1; CDR3 length: 13; D gene: -; clone size: -; CDR3 protein: CACRAGIFQPQHF; CDR3 DNA: TGTGCCTGCAGAGCAGGTATTTTCCAGCCCCAGCATTTT
J gene: TRBJ2-6; V gene: TRBV6-5; CDR3 length: 17; D gene: -; clone size: many; CDR3 protein: CASRSRGRVSGANVLTF; CDR3 DNA: TGTGCCAGCAGATCCAGAGGACGGGTCTCTGGGGCCAACGTCCTGACTTTC
J gene: TRBJ2-3; V gene: TRBV20-1; CDR3 length: 15; D gene: TRBD2; clone size: few; CDR3 protein: CSAQTLAGLTDTQYF; CDR3 DNA: TGCAGTGCCCAGACCCTAGCGGGCCTCACAGATACGCAGTATTTT
J gene: TRBJ2-5; V gene: TRBV4-2; CDR3 length: 16; D gene: TRBD1; clone size: medium-sized; CDR3 protein: CASSQQDRAYQETQYF; CDR3 DNA: TGTGCCAGCAGCCAGCAAGACAGGGCGTACCAAGAGACCCAGTACTTC
J gene: TRBJ1-5; V gene: TRBV4-1; CDR3 length: 14; D gene: -; clone size: medium-sized; CDR3 protein: CASSQDGRKQPQHF; CDR3 DNA: TGCGCCAGCAGCCAAGATGGGCGAAAACAGCCCCAGCATTTT
J gene: TRBJ2-7; V gene: TRBV28; CDR3 length: 13; D gene: -; clone size: medium-sized; CDR3 protein: CASVGGSHYEQYF; CDR3 DNA: TGTGCCAGCGTCGGGGGATCCCACTACGAGCAGTACTTC
J gene: TRBJ2-7; V gene: TRBV20-1; CDR3 length: 16; D gene: -; clone size: medium-sized; CDR3 protein: CSARRGAGRSESEQYF; CDR3 DNA: TGCAGTGCTAGGAGGGGGGCGGGTCGCTCCGAGAGCGAGCAGTACTTC
J gene: TRBJ2-5; V gene: TRBV27; CDR3 length: 15; D gene: -; clone size: -; CDR3 protein: CASRQGIGGPGTQYF; CDR3 DNA: TGTGCCAGCAGACAGGGTATTGGGGGCCCCGGGACCCAGTACTTC
J gene: TRBJ2-7; V gene: TRBV5-1; CDR3 length: 15; D gene: TRBD2; clone size: few; CDR3 protein: CASSLEAGWPYEQYF; CDR3 DNA: TGCGCCAGCAGCTTGGAAGCGGGATGGCCCTACGAGCAGTACTTC
J gene: TRBJ2-7; V gene: TRBV7-2; CDR3 length: 15; D gene: -; clone size: medium-sized; CDR3 protein: CASSPGGWEAYEQYF; CDR3 DNA: TGTGCCAGCAGCCCAGGGGGGTGGGAGGCCTACGAGCAGTACTTC
J gene: TRBJ2-5; V gene: TRBV29-1; CDR3 length: 16; D gene: TRBD1; clone size: once; CDR3 protein: CSAGGLQGFAQETQYF; CDR3 DNA: TGCAGCGCCGGTGGTCTACAGGGGTTTGCCCAAGAGACCCAGTACTTC
J gene: TRBJ1-5; V gene: TRBV6-1; CDR3 length: 13; D gene: -; clone size: medium-sized; CDR3 protein: CASSFRDRQPQHF; CDR3 DNA: TGTGCCAGCAGTTTCAGAGACCGACAGCCCCAGCATTTT
J gene: TRBJ1-5; V gene: TRBV7-2; CDR3 length: 14; D gene: -; clone size: -; CDR3 protein: CASSIRVGNQPQHF; CDR3 DNA: TGTGCCAGCAGCATCAGGGTCGGCAATCAGCCCCAGCATTTT
J gene: TRBJ2-5; V gene: TRBV28; CDR3 length: 15; D gene: TRBD1; clone size: many; CDR3 protein: CASSVDRARQETQYF; CDR3 DNA: TGTGCCAGCAGTGTGGACAGGGCGCGCCAAGAGACCCAGTACTTC
J gene: TRBJ1-6; V gene: TRBV7-3; CDR3 length: 15; D gene: TRBD1; clone size: many; CDR3 protein: CASSLEGQPYSPLHF; CDR3 DNA: TGTGCCAGCAGCTTAGAGGGACAGCCTTATTCACCCCTCCACTTT
J gene: TRBJ2-4; V gene: TRBV2; CDR3 length: 13; D gene: -; clone size: -; CDR3 protein: CASSEQMGNIQYF; CDR3 DNA: TGTGCCAGCAGTGAACAGATGGGAAACATTCAGTACTTC
J gene: TRBJ2-4; V gene: TRBV20-1; CDR3 length: 16; D gene: TRBD2; clone size: medium-sized; CDR3 protein: CSAPVSGRLAKNIQYF; CDR3 DNA: TGCAGTGCCCCCGTTAGCGGGAGGCTAGCCAAAAACATTCAGTACTTC
J gene: TRBJ1-2; V gene: TRBV7-9; CDR3 length: 18; D gene: TRBD1; clone size: many; CDR3 protein: CASSLFILNRGANYGYTF; CDR3 DNA: TGTGCCAGCAGCTTATTCATCCTAAACAGGGGCGCTAACTATGGCTACACCTTC
J gene: TRBJ1-2; V gene: TRBV20-1; CDR3 length: 12; D gene: -; clone size: many; CDR3 protein: CSASGFPRGYTF; CDR3 DNA: TGCAGTGCTAGTGGGTTTCCCCGAGGCTACACCTTC